At least ten counts were recorded for the clone carrying this T cell receptor beta chain. Its antigen is unknown. This entry is derived from a study of T-cell reconstitution after alpha-beta-depleted transplantation in children. Preparation of the TCRbeta library was carried out with unique molecular identifiers. TCRdb independently ran MiXCR on the PCR reads; one entry per CDR3 protein. The sample has roughly 400,000 distinct CDR3 sequences, over 40% seen once. Study conclusions and caveats: The study traced high day-60 TCRbeta diversity in some patients to surviving recipient T cells and thymic progenitors. Newly made T cells mostly supplied T-cell counts and diversity one year after transplant. It was reported that alpha-beta T cells came from several hundred expanded graft clones (about two months after transplant).

Sequences were derived from PBMCs, sampled before TCRalphabeta/CD19-depleted stem cell transplant. This receptor was taken from a girl aged 2 to 10 with aplastic anemia, due to receive a stem cell transplant.

The CDR3 DNA reads as TGTGCCTGGAGTGTAGGTGCGACGGAGCTGTTTTTT. This gives the protein CAWSVGATELFF. The chain links TRBV30 to TRBJ2-2; D is uncertain. The CDR3 extends over 12 amino acids. Germline CDR1 reads GTSNPN; CDR2 reads SVGIG (reference sequence). V lost 0 bases, J lost 10 bases, and 9 bases lay in between.